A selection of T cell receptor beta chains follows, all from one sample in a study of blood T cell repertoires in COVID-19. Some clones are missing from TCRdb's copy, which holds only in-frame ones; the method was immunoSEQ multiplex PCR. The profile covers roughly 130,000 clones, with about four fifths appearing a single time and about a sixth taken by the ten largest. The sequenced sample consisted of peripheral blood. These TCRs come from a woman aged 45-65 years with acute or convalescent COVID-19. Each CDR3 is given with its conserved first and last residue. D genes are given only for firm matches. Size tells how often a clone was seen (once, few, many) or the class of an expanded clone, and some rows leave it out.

cdr3_nt: TGCGCCAGCAGGGGCGACAGGGTCCAAGATACGCAGTATTTT; cdr3_aa: CASRGDRVQDTQYF; d_call: TRBD1; v_call: TRBV10-1; cdr3_length: 14; clone_size: -; j_call: TRBJ2-3
cdr3_nt: TGTGCCAGCAGTTACGGGACAGGGACCTATGGCTACACCTTC; cdr3_aa: CASSYGTGTYGYTF; d_call: TRBD1; v_call: TRBV6-2/TRBV6-3; cdr3_length: 14; clone_size: -; j_call: TRBJ1-2
cdr3_nt: TGTGCCAGCAGTGAGTGGGTCCAGGGAGAAGCTTTCTTT; cdr3_aa: CASSEWVQGEAFF; d_call: -; v_call: TRBV6-1; cdr3_length: 13; clone_size: -; j_call: TRBJ1-1
cdr3_nt: TGCGCCAGCAGCTTACAGGGGGCTCGGGCCGGGGAGCTGTTTTTT; cdr3_aa: CASSLQGARAGELFF; d_call: TRBD1; v_call: TRBV5-1; cdr3_length: 15; clone_size: -; j_call: TRBJ2-2
cdr3_nt: TGTGCCAGCGGTAAACCAGGGCAGATTAAGGAAAAACTGTTTTTT; cdr3_aa: CASGKPGQIKEKLFF; d_call: -; v_call: TRBV28; cdr3_length: 15; clone_size: -; j_call: TRBJ1-4
cdr3_nt: TGTGCCAGCAGCTTACGACTAGCGGGGGGCACAGATACGCAGTATTTT; cdr3_aa: CASSLRLAGGTDTQYF; d_call: TRBD2; v_call: TRBV7-2; cdr3_length: 16; clone_size: -; j_call: TRBJ2-3
cdr3_nt: TGTGCCAGTAGGGACTACTCTGGAAACACCATATATTTT; cdr3_aa: CASRDYSGNTIYF; d_call: -; v_call: TRBV19; cdr3_length: 13; clone_size: -; j_call: TRBJ1-3
cdr3_nt: TGTGCCAGCAGCTTAAGAGGCAGGGTGGACACCGGGGAGCTGTTTTTT; cdr3_aa: CASSLRGRVDTGELFF; d_call: -; v_call: TRBV7-8; cdr3_length: 16; clone_size: once; j_call: TRBJ2-2
cdr3_nt: TGTGCCAGCAGCTTCCCCGGGGGGGGGCGCAACGAGCAGTACTTC; cdr3_aa: CASSFPGGGRNEQYF; d_call: TRBD2; v_call: TRBV5-4; cdr3_length: 15; clone_size: -; j_call: TRBJ2-7
cdr3_nt: TGCGCCAGCAGTTGGGACAGGGGGTGCAATCAGCCCCAGCATTTT; cdr3_aa: CASSWDRGCNQPQHF; d_call: TRBD1; v_call: TRBV10-1; cdr3_length: 15; clone_size: -; j_call: TRBJ1-5
cdr3_nt: TGTGCCAGTAGTCTCACGAGCGGGGGGGGCTACGAGCAGTACTTC; cdr3_aa: CASSLTSGGGYEQYF; d_call: TRBD2; v_call: TRBV19; cdr3_length: 15; clone_size: -; j_call: TRBJ2-7
cdr3_nt: TGCGCCACCCGTAGCGGGGTCATCAATGAGCAGTTCTTC; cdr3_aa: CATRSGVINEQFF; d_call: TRBD2; v_call: TRBV4-1; cdr3_length: 13; clone_size: -; j_call: TRBJ2-1
cdr3_nt: TGTGCCAGCAGTTTTAATCTGGGACAGGGGAACACTGAAGCTTTCTTT; cdr3_aa: CASSFNLGQGNTEAFF; d_call: TRBD1; v_call: TRBV28; cdr3_length: 16; clone_size: once; j_call: TRBJ1-1
cdr3_nt: TGTGCCAGCAGTCGGGACAGCGCTGCAACTAATGAAAAACTGTTTTTT; cdr3_aa: CASSRDSAATNEKLFF; d_call: TRBD1; v_call: TRBV27; cdr3_length: 16; clone_size: once; j_call: TRBJ1-4
cdr3_nt: TGTGCTAGTGGTCCCGGACTAGCGGGGGGCCTTTTAACAGATACGCAGTATTTT; cdr3_aa: CASGPGLAGGLLTDTQYF; d_call: TRBD2; v_call: TRBV12-5; cdr3_length: 18; clone_size: -; j_call: TRBJ2-3
cdr3_nt: TGTGCCAGCAGTCCAACAGGGGGGAAGAGCGAGACCCAGTACTTC; cdr3_aa: CASSPTGGKSETQYF; d_call: TRBD1; v_call: TRBV6-4; cdr3_length: 15; clone_size: -; j_call: TRBJ2-5
cdr3_nt: TGTGCCAGTAGTCCCCCGGGGGACGTCAATCAGCCCCAGCATTTT; cdr3_aa: CASSPPGDVNQPQHF; d_call: -; v_call: TRBV19; cdr3_length: 15; clone_size: -; j_call: TRBJ1-5
cdr3_nt: TGCAGTGCTAGTGCCACCTACAATGAGCAGTTCTTC; cdr3_aa: CSASATYNEQFF; d_call: -; v_call: TRBV20-1; cdr3_length: 12; clone_size: -; j_call: TRBJ2-1
cdr3_nt: TGTGCCAGCGCTGCCAAAACAGGGGACCTCTATGGCTACACCTTC; cdr3_aa: CASAAKTGDLYGYTF; d_call: TRBD1; v_call: TRBV11-2; cdr3_length: 15; clone_size: -; j_call: TRBJ1-2
cdr3_nt: TGTGCCACCAGCAGATCACGGACAGGATACGAGCAGTACTTC; cdr3_aa: CATSRSRTGYEQYF; d_call: TRBD1; v_call: TRBV15; cdr3_length: 14; clone_size: -; j_call: TRBJ2-7
cdr3_nt: TGTGCCTGGAGTCCCTCGGACAGGGGCGGAGGGGAAAAACTGTTTTTT; cdr3_aa: CAWSPSDRGGGEKLFF; d_call: TRBD1; v_call: TRBV30; cdr3_length: 16; clone_size: -; j_call: TRBJ1-4
cdr3_nt: TGTGCCAGCAGCTTAGGGCGGGGGGCTAGCACAGATACGCAGTATTTT; cdr3_aa: CASSLGRGASTDTQYF; d_call: TRBD2; v_call: TRBV7-7; cdr3_length: 16; clone_size: -; j_call: TRBJ2-3
cdr3_nt: TGCGCCAGCAGCTTGGTAGGGGCACCTAATGAAAAACTGTTTTTT; cdr3_aa: CASSLVGAPNEKLFF; d_call: -; v_call: TRBV5-1; cdr3_length: 15; clone_size: -; j_call: TRBJ1-4
cdr3_nt: TGTGCCAGCAGCGTAGCGGGGAAGCAGCAGTATTTT; cdr3_aa: CASSVAGKQQYF; d_call: -; v_call: TRBV9; cdr3_length: 12; clone_size: once; j_call: TRBJ2-3
cdr3_nt: TGTGCCAGCAGTTTACGGGGTTTCTCAAACACCATATATTTT; cdr3_aa: CASSLRGFSNTIYF; d_call: -; v_call: TRBV28; cdr3_length: 14; clone_size: -; j_call: TRBJ1-3
cdr3_nt: TGTGCCAGCAGCAAACTGCAGGACAGAGGGGACTATGGCTACACCTTC; cdr3_aa: CASSKLQDRGDYGYTF; d_call: -; v_call: TRBV21-1; cdr3_length: 16; clone_size: -; j_call: TRBJ1-2
cdr3_nt: TGTGCCAGTAGTATGTGGGGGGCTGGGGCCAACGTCCTGACTTTC; cdr3_aa: CASSMWGAGANVLTF; d_call: -; v_call: TRBV19; cdr3_length: 15; clone_size: -; j_call: TRBJ2-6
cdr3_nt: TGTGCCAGCAGCCCGGACAGGGACGGTGAGCAGTTCTTC; cdr3_aa: CASSPDRDGEQFF; d_call: TRBD1; v_call: TRBV7-7; cdr3_length: 13; clone_size: few; j_call: TRBJ2-1
cdr3_nt: TGTGCCAGCAGTCGTATGGGGCAAAACTATGGCTACACCTTC; cdr3_aa: CASSRMGQNYGYTF; d_call: -; v_call: TRBV2; cdr3_length: 14; clone_size: -; j_call: TRBJ1-2
cdr3_nt: TGTGCCAGCAGAGGACAGAGCAATCAGCCCCAGCATTTT; cdr3_aa: CASRGQSNQPQHF; d_call: -; v_call: TRBV11-2; cdr3_length: 13; clone_size: few; j_call: TRBJ1-5
cdr3_nt: TGTGCCAGCACCGTTCTACAGGGGGCGGATGGCTACACCTTC; cdr3_aa: CASTVLQGADGYTF; d_call: TRBD1; v_call: TRBV7-2; cdr3_length: 14; clone_size: -; j_call: TRBJ1-2
cdr3_nt: TGCGCCAGCAGCTTTACTAGCGGGACCACAGATACGCAGTATTTT; cdr3_aa: CASSFTSGTTDTQYF; d_call: TRBD2; v_call: TRBV5-1; cdr3_length: 15; clone_size: -; j_call: TRBJ2-3
cdr3_nt: TGTGCCAGCAGCTTTTCCGGGACAGGCGCGACTGAAGCTTTCTTT; cdr3_aa: CASSFSGTGATEAFF; d_call: TRBD1; v_call: TRBV9; cdr3_length: 15; clone_size: -; j_call: TRBJ1-1
cdr3_nt: TGTGCCAGCACCTCTTACTTCCAGGGATCCGATTCACCCCTCCACTTT; cdr3_aa: CASTSYFQGSDSPLHF; d_call: -; v_call: TRBV25-1; cdr3_length: 16; clone_size: few; j_call: TRBJ1-6
cdr3_nt: TGCGCCAGCAGCTTATCTCCCCTAGATGGCTACACCTTC; cdr3_aa: CASSLSPLDGYTF; d_call: -; v_call: TRBV5-1; cdr3_length: 13; clone_size: many; j_call: TRBJ1-2
cdr3_nt: TGCGCCAGCAGCACAGGGACAGGGTCGGGGACTGAAGCTTTCTTT; cdr3_aa: CASSTGTGSGTEAFF; d_call: TRBD1; v_call: TRBV5-1; cdr3_length: 15; clone_size: -; j_call: TRBJ1-1
cdr3_nt: TGTGCCAGCAGCCCGAATCGGGGGGCCGCTGGGGCCAACGTCCTGACTTTC; cdr3_aa: CASSPNRGAAGANVLTF; d_call: -; v_call: TRBV3-1/TRBV3-2; cdr3_length: 17; clone_size: -; j_call: TRBJ2-6
cdr3_nt: TGTGCCAGTAGTATATTCCGGGTGCGGGGTCAGCCCCAGCATTTT; cdr3_aa: CASSIFRVRGQPQHF; d_call: -; v_call: TRBV19; cdr3_length: 15; clone_size: -; j_call: TRBJ1-5
cdr3_nt: TGCGCCAGCAGCCTGGGACAGACGAACACTGAAGCTTTCTTT; cdr3_aa: CASSLGQTNTEAFF; d_call: TRBD1; v_call: TRBV5-1; cdr3_length: 14; clone_size: once; j_call: TRBJ1-1
cdr3_nt: TGCAGCGTACGAGATCGAGAAGCTTTCTTT; cdr3_aa: CSVRDREAFF; d_call: -; v_call: TRBV29-1; cdr3_length: 10; clone_size: -; j_call: TRBJ1-1
cdr3_nt: TGTGCCAGCTCATCTCAGGCTCTTGGCTTGTCCTACGAGCAGTACTTC; cdr3_aa: CASSSQALGLSYEQYF; d_call: -; v_call: TRBV18; cdr3_length: 16; clone_size: -; j_call: TRBJ2-7
cdr3_nt: TGTGCCAGCAGCTTAGATCAGGGGAACGATGAGCAGTTCTTC; cdr3_aa: CASSLDQGNDEQFF; d_call: -; v_call: TRBV7-2; cdr3_length: 14; clone_size: -; j_call: TRBJ2-1